The text below deals with one T cell receptor (beta chain). The data are from a study of blood T cell repertoires in COVID-19. Study background: The United States, Italy and Spain supplied acute and convalescent COVID-19 samples.

Participants reported their clinical history, and cohort assignment relied on those reports. Cohort 3 donors counted as recovered after two negative PCRs, clearance, or resolved symptoms. The CDR3 sequence is 15 residues long. Trimming stripped 5 bases from V and 1 base from J, with 14 bases between. Germline V CDR1 and CDR2: SGHAT, FQNNGV. The authors' processing: Amplified reference gene primers provided the basis for estimating nucleated cell counts. Libraries were prepared by immunoSEQ multiplex PCR; TCRdb keeps only in-frame clonotypes and omits some of them. V and J calls and clone size follow that table, whereas D and trimming were derived from the DNA. The repertoire holds around 470,000 clones, with roughly 91% as singletons.

Sequencing used PBMCs or T cells enriched from blood (not recorded which). The genes are TRBV11-2 and TRBJ1-1, with a tentative D call TRBD1 (5 bases). The sequence came from a man in his late teens or twenties who had recovered from COVID-19. CDR3 residues: CASSRGGVTNTEAFF. CDR3 DNA: TGTGCCAGCAGCCGCGGGGGGGTCACGAACACTGAAGCTTTCTTT. The variable domain in full, completed from reference TRBV11-2 and TRBJ1-1, reads EAGVAQSPRYKIIEKRQSVAFWCNPISGHATLYWYQQILGQGPKLLIQFQNNGVVDDSQLPKDRFSAERLKGVDSTLKIQPAKLEDSAVYLCASSRGGVTNTEAFFGQGTRLTVV.